This is a list of T cell receptor beta chains from one sample in a study of cytomegalovirus exposure and HLA in healthy donors. Clones were sequenced by immunoSEQ multiplex PCR, and TCRdb holds only the in-frame ones, with some missing. The sample holds 55,000 to 80,000 clones, roughly four fifths seen once. The specimen sequenced was PBMCs. These receptors came from a man aged 18 to 30 in good health and CMV-seronegative. The CDR3 runs from the conserved cysteine through the conserved F or W. The D gene is left open where the match is weak. A row's size may be missing; if present it is once, few, many or a size class.

v_gene	d_gene	j_gene	abundance	CDR3aa	CDR3nt
TRBV28	-	TRBJ1-1	-	CASSLGRGNTEAFF	TGTGCCAGCAGTTTGGGCAGGGGAAACACTGAAGCTTTCTTT
TRBV6-5	-	TRBJ1-2	-	CASRSREYGYTF	TGTGCCAGCCGGTCGCGGGAATATGGCTACACCTTC
TRBV2	TRBD2	TRBJ2-5	-	CAGTPRERGGPRETQYF	TGTGCCGGGACCCCAAGGGAGCGGGGGGGCCCCCGGGAGACCCAGTACTTC
TRBV7-9	TRBD1	TRBJ1-1	-	CSSSLGQAPEAFF	TGTTCCAGCAGCTTAGGACAGGCCCCTGAAGCTTTCTTT
TRBV6-5	-	TRBJ2-7	-	CASSLLDSSYEQYF	TGTGCCAGCAGTTTATTGGACAGCTCCTACGAGCAGTACTTC
TRBV28	-	TRBJ2-7	few	CASTKGPRGYEQYF	TGTGCCAGCACAAAGGGTCCCCGGGGGTACGAGCAGTACTTC
TRBV5-1	TRBD2	TRBJ2-7	once	CASSFGLAGQSSYEQYF	TGCGCCAGCAGCTTCGGACTAGCGGGTCAGAGCTCCTACGAGCAGTACTTC
TRBV27	TRBD2	TRBJ2-1	-	CASSSGLAGSGGYNEQFF	TGTGCCAGCAGTTCGGGACTAGCGGGGAGCGGGGGTTACAATGAGCAGTTCTTC
TRBV28	TRBD1	TRBJ1-3	few	CASTLQGGSGNTIYF	TGTGCCAGCACTCTACAGGGGGGGTCTGGAAACACCATATATTTT
TRBV5-1	-	TRBJ1-2	once	CASNTGYNYGYTF	TGCGCCAGCAACACGGGGTACAACTATGGCTACACCTTC
TRBV30	-	TRBJ2-3	-	CAWRRSTDTQYF	TGTGCCTGGAGGCGTAGCACAGATACGCAGTATTTT
TRBV5-1	-	TRBJ2-1	-	CASSRDSPEQFF	TGCGCCAGCAGCCGGGACTCTCCTGAGCAGTTCTTC
TRBV6-6	-	TRBJ1-6	-	CASSYSRGNNSPLHF	TGTGCCAGCAGTTATAGTCGGGGGAATAATTCACCCCTCCACTTT
TRBV5-6	-	TRBJ1-2	-	CASSSPGEGDGYTF	TGTGCCAGCAGCTCACCAGGGGAGGGGGACGGCTACACCTTC
TRBV7-2	-	TRBJ1-5	-	CASSSQQVGQPQHF	TGTGCCAGCAGCTCCCAGCAGGTGGGTCAGCCCCAGCATTTT
TRBV5-4	-	TRBJ2-6	-	CASSLRVPAGDNSGANVLTF	TGTGCCAGCAGCTTGAGAGTTCCAGCAGGGGACAACTCTGGGGCCAACGTCCTGACTTTC
TRBV6-5	TRBD1	TRBJ2-7	once	CASSYRGPSYEQYF	TGTGCCAGCAGTTACAGGGGGCCATCCTACGAGCAGTACTTC
TRBV14	-	TRBJ1-6	-	CASSQDFLSSPLHF	TGTGCCAGCAGCCAAGATTTTCTAAGTTCACCCCTCCACTTT
TRBV15	-	TRBJ1-2	-	CATSRWPGNGYTF	TGTGCCACCAGCAGGTGGCCGGGAAATGGCTACACCTTC
TRBV5-4	-	TRBJ1-1	-	CASSYRDQMNTEAFF	TGTGCCAGCAGCTACAGGGACCAAATGAACACTGAAGCTTTCTTT
TRBV30	-	TRBJ2-7	-	CAWSVSGTYRAEQYF	TGTGCCTGGAGTGTCTCGGGGACATACCGAGCCGAGCAGTACTTC
TRBV18	TRBD1	TRBJ1-5	-	CASSPRGQGNQPQHF	TGTGCCAGCTCACCAAGAGGACAGGGAAATCAGCCCCAGCATTTT
TRBV5-4	TRBD1	TRBJ1-2	-	CASSSWDRSQGYTF	TGTGCCAGCAGCTCATGGGACAGGTCACAAGGCTACACCTTC
TRBV2	-	TRBJ2-7	-	CASKSPGETYEQYF	TGTGCCAGCAAGTCCCCCGGGGAAACCTACGAGCAGTACTTC
TRBV5-1	TRBD1	TRBJ2-2	-	CASREQGSGELFF	TGCGCCAGCAGAGAACAGGGGTCCGGGGAGCTGTTTTTT
TRBV2	TRBD1	TRBJ1-5	-	CASSELSQGVEPQHF	TGTGCCAGCAGTGAATTGTCGCAGGGGGTAGAGCCCCAGCATTTT
TRBV6-5	-	TRBJ2-7	-	CASRNRVPSYEQYF	TGTGCCAGCAGAAACAGGGTCCCCTCCTACGAGCAGTACTTC
TRBV27	-	TRBJ1-2	-	CASSGNRFRNYGYTF	TGTGCCAGCAGTGGGAACAGGTTTAGGAACTATGGCTACACCTTC
TRBV7-8	-	TRBJ2-7	-	CASRLALTVNEGSYEQYF	TGTGCCAGCAGGCTAGCACTAACGGTCAACGAAGGCTCCTACGAGCAGTACTTC
TRBV28	-	TRBJ2-1	once	CASNGQFF	TGTGCCAGCAACGGGCAGTTCTTC
TRBV5-1	-	TRBJ1-1	-	CASSLAQGWTEAFF	TGCGCCAGCAGCTTGGCCCAGGGATGGACTGAAGCTTTCTTT
TRBV2	TRBD1	TRBJ1-2	once	CASTSGGTDYGYTF	TGTGCCAGCACCTCAGGGGGGACAGACTATGGCTACACCTTC
TRBV10-2	TRBD1	TRBJ1-5	-	CASSETGDSNQPQHF	TGCGCCAGCAGTGAAACAGGGGATAGCAATCAGCCCCAGCATTTT